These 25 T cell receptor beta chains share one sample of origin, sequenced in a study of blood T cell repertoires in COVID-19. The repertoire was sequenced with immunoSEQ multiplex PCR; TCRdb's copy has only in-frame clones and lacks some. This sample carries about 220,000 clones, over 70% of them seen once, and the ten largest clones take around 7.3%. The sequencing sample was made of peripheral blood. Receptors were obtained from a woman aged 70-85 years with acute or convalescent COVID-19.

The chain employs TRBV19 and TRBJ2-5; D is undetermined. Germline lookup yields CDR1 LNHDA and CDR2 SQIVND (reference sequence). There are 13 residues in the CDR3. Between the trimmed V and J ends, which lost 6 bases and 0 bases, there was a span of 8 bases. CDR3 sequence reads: CASSPTHQETQYF. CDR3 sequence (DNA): TGTGCCAGTAGCCCGACACACCAAGAGACCCAGTACTTC.

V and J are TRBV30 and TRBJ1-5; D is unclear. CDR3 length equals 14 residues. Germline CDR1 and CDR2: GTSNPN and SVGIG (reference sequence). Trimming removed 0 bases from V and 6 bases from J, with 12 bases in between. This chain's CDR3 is CAWSVSGRGQPQHF. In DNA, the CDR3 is TGTGCCTGGAGTGTATCGGGCCGGGGTCAGCCCCAGCATTTT. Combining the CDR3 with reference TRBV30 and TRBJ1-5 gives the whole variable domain SQTIHQWPATLVQPVGSPLSLECTVEGTSNPNLYWYRQAAGRGLQLLFYSVGIGQISSEVPQNLSASRPQDRQFILSSKKLLLSDSGFYLCAWSVSGRGQPQHFGDGTRLSIL.

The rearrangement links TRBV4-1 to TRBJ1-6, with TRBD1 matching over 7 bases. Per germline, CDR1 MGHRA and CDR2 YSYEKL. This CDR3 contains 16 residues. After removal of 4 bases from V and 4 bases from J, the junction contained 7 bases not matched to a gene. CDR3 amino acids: CASSLVPGQYNSPLHF. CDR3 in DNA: TGCGCCAGCAGCCTCGTCCCGGGACAGTATAATTCACCCCTCCACTTT.

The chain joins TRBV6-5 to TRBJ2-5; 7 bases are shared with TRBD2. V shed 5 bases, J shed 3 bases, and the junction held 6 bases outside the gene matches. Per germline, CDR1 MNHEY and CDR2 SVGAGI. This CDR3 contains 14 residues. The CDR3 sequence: CASSLAVGEETQYF. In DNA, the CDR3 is TGTGCCAGCAGTCTAGCGGTGGGGGAAGAGACCCAGTACTTC.

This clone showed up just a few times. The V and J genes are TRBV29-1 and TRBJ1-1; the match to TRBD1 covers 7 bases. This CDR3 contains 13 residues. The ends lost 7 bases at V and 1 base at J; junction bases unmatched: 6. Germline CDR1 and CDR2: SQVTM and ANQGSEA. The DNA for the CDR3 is TGCAGCGCATCAAACAGGGGGAACACTGAAGCTTTCTTT. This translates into CSASNRGNTEAFF.

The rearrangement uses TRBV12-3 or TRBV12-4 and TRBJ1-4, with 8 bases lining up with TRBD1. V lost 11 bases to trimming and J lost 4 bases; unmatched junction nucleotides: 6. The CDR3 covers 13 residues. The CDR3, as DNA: TGTGCCTCAGGGGGCCAGAATAATGAAAAACTGTTTTTT. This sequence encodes CASGGQNNEKLFF.

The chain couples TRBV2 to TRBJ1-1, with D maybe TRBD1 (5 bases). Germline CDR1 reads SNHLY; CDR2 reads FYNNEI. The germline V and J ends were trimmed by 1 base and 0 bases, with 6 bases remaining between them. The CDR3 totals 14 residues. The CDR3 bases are TGTGCCAGCAGTGAAGGACAGATGAACACTGAAGCTTTCTTT. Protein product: CASSEGQMNTEAFF.

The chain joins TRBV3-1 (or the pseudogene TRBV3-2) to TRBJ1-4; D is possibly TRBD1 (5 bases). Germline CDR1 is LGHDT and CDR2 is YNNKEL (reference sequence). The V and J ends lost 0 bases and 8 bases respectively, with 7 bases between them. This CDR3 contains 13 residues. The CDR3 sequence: CASSQDRAEKLFF. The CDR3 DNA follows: TGTGCCAGCAGCCAAGACAGGGCCGAAAAACTGTTTTTT.

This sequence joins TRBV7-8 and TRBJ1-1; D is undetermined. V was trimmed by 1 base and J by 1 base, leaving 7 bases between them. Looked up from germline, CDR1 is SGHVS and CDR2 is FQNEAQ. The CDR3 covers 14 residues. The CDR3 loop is CASSLVNTNTEAFF. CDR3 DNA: TGTGCCAGCAGCTTAGTAAACACGAACACTGAAGCTTTCTTT.

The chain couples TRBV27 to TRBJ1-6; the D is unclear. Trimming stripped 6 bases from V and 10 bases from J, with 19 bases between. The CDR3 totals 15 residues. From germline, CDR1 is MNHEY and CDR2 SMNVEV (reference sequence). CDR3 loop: CASRGGGIKESPLHF. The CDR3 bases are TGTGCCAGCAGGGGAGGAGGGATTAAAGAATCACCCCTCCACTTT.

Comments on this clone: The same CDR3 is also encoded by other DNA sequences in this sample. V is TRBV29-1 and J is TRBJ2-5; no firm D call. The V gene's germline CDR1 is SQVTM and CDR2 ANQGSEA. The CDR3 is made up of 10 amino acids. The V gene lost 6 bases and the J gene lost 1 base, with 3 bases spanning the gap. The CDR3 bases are TGCAGCGTGGCCCAAGAGACCCAGTACTTC. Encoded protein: CSVAQETQYF. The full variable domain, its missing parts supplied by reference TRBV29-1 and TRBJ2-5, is SAVISQKPSRDICQRGTSLTIQCQVDSQVTMMFWYRQQPGQSLTLIATANQGSEATYESGFVIDKFPISRPNLTFSTLTVSNMSPEDSSIYLCSVAQETQYFGPGTRLLVL.

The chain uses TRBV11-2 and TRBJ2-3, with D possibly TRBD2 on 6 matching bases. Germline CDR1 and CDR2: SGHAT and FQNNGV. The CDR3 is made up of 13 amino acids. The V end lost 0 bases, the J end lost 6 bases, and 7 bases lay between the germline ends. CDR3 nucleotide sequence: TGTGCCAGCAGCTTAGATCGGGGGGATACGCAGTATTTT. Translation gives CASSLDRGDTQYF.

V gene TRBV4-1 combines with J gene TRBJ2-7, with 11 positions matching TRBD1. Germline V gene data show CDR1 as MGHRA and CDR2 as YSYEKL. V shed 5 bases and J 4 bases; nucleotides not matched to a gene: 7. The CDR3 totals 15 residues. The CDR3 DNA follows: TGCGCCAGCAGCGTCGGGACAGGGGGTAGTTACGAGCAGTACTTC. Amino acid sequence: CASSVGTGGSYEQYF.

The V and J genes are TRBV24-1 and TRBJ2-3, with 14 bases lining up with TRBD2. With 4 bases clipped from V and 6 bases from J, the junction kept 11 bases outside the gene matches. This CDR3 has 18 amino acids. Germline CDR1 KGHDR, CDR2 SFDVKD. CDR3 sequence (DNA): TGTGCCACCAGTGACCTGCCGGGACTAGCGGGGGAGCGTGATACGCAGTATTTT. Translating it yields CATSDLPGLAGERDTQYF.

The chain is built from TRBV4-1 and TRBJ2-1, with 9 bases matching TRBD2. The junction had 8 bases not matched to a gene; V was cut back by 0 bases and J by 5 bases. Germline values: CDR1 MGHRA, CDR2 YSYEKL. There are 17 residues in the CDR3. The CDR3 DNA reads TGCGCCAGCAGCCAAGATACGGGCGGGGGGGCCCACAATGAGCAGTTCTTC. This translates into CASSQDTGGGAHNEQFF.

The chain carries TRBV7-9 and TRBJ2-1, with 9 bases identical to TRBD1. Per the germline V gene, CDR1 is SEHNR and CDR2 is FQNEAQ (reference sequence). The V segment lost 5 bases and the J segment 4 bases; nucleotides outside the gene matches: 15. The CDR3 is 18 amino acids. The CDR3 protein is CASSLKTTPGQGYNEQFF. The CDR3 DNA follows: TGTGCCAGCAGCCTTAAAACTACGCCGGGACAGGGATACAATGAGCAGTTCTTC. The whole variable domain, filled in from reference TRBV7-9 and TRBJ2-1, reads DTGVSQNPRHKITKRGQNVTFRCDPISEHNRLYWYRQTLGQGPEFLTYFQNEAQLEKSRLLSDRFSAERPKGSFSTLEIQRTEQGDSAMYLCASSLKTTPGQGYNEQFFGPGTRLTVL.

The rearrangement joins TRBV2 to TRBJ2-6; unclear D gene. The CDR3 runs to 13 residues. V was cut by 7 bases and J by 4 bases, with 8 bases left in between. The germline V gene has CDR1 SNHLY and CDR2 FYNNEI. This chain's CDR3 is CASKVTGANVLTF. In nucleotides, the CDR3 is TGTGCCAGCAAAGTGACAGGGGCCAACGTCCTGACTTTC.

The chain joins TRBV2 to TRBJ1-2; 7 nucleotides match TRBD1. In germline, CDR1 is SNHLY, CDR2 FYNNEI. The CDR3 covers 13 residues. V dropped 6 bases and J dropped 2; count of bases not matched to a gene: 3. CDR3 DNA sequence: TGTGCCAGCAGCGAACAGGGGAACTATGGCTACACCTTC. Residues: CASSEQGNYGYTF.

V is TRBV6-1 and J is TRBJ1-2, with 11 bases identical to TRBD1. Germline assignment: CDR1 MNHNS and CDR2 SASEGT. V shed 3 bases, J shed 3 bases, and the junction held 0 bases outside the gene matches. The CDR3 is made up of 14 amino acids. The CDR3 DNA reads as TGTGCCAGCAGTGAGGGACAGGGGGACTATGGCTACACCTTC. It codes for CASSEGQGDYGYTF.

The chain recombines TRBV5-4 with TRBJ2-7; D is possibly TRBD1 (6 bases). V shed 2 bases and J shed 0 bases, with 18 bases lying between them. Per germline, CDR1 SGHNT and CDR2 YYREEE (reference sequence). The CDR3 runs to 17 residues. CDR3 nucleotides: TGTGCCAGCAGCTTTTTCGCGTTCAGAGGGGGCTCCTACGAGCAGTACTTC. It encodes CASSFFAFRGGSYEQYF.

The CDR3, as DNA: TGTGCCAGCAGTTACTGGGCAGGCAATCAGCCCCAGCATTTT. Encoded protein: CASSYWAGNQPQHF. The chain has TRBV6-2 or TRBV6-3 and TRBJ1-5; D not certain. V was trimmed by 1 base and J by 2 bases, leaving 6 bases between them. The CDR3 is made up of 14 amino acids. Germline V gene lookup returns CDR1 MNHEY and CDR2 SVGEGT.

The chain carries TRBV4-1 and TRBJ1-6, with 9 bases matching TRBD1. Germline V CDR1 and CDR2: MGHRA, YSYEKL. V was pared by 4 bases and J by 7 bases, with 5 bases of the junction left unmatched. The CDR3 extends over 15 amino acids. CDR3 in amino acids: CASSPRDRVNSPLHF. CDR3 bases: TGCGCCAGCAGCCCCCGGGACAGGGTGAATTCACCCCTCCACTTT.

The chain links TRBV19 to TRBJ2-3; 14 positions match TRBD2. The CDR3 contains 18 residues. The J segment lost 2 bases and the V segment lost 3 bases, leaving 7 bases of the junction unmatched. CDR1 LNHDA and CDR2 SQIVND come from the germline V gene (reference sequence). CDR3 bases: TGTGCCAGTAGTATGACTAGCGGGGGGGCGGGCCCCACAGATACGCAGTATTTT. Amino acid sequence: CASSMTSGGAGPTDTQYF.

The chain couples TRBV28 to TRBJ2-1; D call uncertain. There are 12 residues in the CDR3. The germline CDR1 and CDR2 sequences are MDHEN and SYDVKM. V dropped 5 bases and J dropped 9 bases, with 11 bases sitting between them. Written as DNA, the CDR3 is TGTGCCAGCAGTGACTTGCCCGGTGAGCAGTTCTTC. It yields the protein CASSDLPGEQFF.

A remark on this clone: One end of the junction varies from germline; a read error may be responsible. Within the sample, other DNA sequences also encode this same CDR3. The DNA for the CDR3 is TGCGCCAGCGCCACCGAGGGCGGCCCCGGAGGTGTAAACATTCAGTACTTC. As protein: CASATEGGPGGVNIQYF. The chain joins TRBV18 to TRBJ2-4; TRBD2 might be the D (5 bases). Germline V gene sequence: CDR1 KGHSH, CDR2 LQKENI. The CDR3 has 17 amino acids.